The present T cell receptor (beta chain) was sequenced within a study of Tregs in tolerant kidney transplant recipients. The protocol was immunoSEQ multiplex PCR, while the TCRdb copy is restricted to in-frame clones and leaves out a portion. Recorded for this sample: 50,000 to 65,000 clones. V was shortened by 1 base and J by 3 bases, with 12 bases between the two germline ends. CDR3 length equals 15 residues. Per germline, CDR1 SGHVS and CDR2 FQNEAQ. Thawed PBMCs were FACS-sorted into unstimulated CD4+CD25+CD127- regulatory T cells, CD4+CD25- non-regulatory cells, CD4 and CD8 cells. Worth noting for this clone: The DNA ends 3 residues before the CDR3 does, and the rest of the CDR3 is filled in from the germline J gene.

This sequence originates from a human donor who received a combined kidney and bone marrow transplant. Sequencing used CD4+ T cells from blood, obtained before the transplant. The chain is built from TRBV7-8 and TRBJ2-5, with D perhaps TRBD1 (5 bases). CDR3 sequence reads: CASSLVGGREETQYF. The part of the CDR3 DNA that was read is TGTGCCAGCAGCTTAGTCGGTGGCAGGGAAGAGACC. The variable domain in full, with the rest retrieved from reference TRBV7-8 and TRBJ2-5, is GAGVSQSPRYKVAKRGQDVALRCDPISGHVSLFWYQQALGQGPEFLTYFQNEAQLDKSGLPSDRFFAERPEGSVSTLKIQRTQQEDSAVYLCASSLVGGREETQYFGPGTRLLVL.